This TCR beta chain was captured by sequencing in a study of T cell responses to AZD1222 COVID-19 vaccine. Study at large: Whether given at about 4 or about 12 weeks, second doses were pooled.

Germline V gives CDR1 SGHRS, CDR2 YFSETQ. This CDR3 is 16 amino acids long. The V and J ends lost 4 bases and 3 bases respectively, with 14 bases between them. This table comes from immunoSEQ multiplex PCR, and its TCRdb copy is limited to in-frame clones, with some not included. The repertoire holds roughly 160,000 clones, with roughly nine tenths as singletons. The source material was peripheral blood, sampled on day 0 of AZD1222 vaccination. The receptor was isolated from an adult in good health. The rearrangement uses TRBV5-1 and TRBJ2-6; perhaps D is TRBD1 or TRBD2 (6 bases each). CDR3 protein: CASSPGRGHGANVLTF. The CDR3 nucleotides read TGCGCCAGCAGCCCGGGACGGGGGCATGGGGCCAACGTCCTGACTTTC.